This TCR beta chain is from a study of cytomegalovirus exposure and HLA in healthy donors. This CDR3 has 13 amino acids. V lost 2 bases and J lost 1, with 5 bases in between. The germline gives CDR1 SSHAT, CDR2 FNYEAQ (reference sequence). Remarks on this clone: Antigen: not known.

Regarding the study as a whole: Reportedly, cytomegalovirus status was diagnosed with high sensitivity and specificity. For most TCR sequences rarity was the rule, although some public TCRs occurred in many donors.

The PCR employed 60 Vbeta primers together with 13 Jbeta primers. This table comes from immunoSEQ multiplex PCR, and its TCRdb copy is limited to in-frame clones, with some not included. This sample has some 200,000 clones, with roughly 70% found just once. Sequenced material: PBMCs. The genes are TRBV7-7 and TRBJ1-1; the D is unclear. This clonotype was sampled from a man aged 35 to 55 in good health and CMV-seropositive. The CDR3 DNA is TGTGCCAGCAGCTTAAGAGAGAACACTGAAGCTTTCTTT. Translating gives CASSLRENTEAFF. Drawing the rest from reference TRBV7-7 and TRBJ1-1, the complete variable domain is GAGVSQSPRYKVTKRGQDVTLRCDPISSHATLYWYQQALGQGPEFLTYFNYEAQPDKSGLPSDRFSAERPEGSISTLTIQRTEQRDSAMYRCASSLRENTEAFFGQGTRLTVV.